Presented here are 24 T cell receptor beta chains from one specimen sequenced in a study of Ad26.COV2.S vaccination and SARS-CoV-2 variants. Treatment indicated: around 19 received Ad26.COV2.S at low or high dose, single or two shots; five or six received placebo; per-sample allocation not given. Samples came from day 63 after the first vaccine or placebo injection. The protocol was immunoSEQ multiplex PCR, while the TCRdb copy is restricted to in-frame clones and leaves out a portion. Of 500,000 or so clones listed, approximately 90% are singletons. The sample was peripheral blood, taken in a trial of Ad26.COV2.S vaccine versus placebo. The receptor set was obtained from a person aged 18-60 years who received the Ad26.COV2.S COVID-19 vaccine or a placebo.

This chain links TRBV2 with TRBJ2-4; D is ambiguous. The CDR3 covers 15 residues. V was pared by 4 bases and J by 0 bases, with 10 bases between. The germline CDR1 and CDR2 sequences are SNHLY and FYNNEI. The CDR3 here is CASSGERSAKNIQYF. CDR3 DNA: TGTGCCAGCAGTGGAGAACGATCAGCCAAAAACATTCAGTACTTC.

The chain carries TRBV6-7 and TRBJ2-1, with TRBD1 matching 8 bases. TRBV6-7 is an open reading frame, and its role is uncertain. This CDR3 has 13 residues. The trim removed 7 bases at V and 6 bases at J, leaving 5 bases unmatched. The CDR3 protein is CASMDRVGNEQFF. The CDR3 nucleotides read TGTGCCAGCATGGACAGGGTCGGCAATGAGCAGTTCTTC.

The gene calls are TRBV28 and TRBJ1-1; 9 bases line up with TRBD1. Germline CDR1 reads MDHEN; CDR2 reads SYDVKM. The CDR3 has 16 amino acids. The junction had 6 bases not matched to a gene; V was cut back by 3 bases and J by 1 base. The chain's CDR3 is CASSFPQGARNTEAFF. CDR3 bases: TGTGCCAGCAGTTTCCCACAGGGGGCCAGGAACACTGAAGCTTTCTTT. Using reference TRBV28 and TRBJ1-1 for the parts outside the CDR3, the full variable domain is DVKVTQSSRYLVKRTGEKVFLECVQDMDHENMFWYRQDPGLGLRLIYFSYDVKMKEKGDIPEGYSVSREKKERFSLILESASTNQTSMYLCASSFPQGARNTEAFFGQGTRLTVV.

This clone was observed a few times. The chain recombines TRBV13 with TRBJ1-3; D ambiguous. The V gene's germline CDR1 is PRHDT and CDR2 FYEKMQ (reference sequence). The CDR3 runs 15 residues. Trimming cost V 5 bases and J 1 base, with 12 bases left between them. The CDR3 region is CASSRSPGSGNTIYF. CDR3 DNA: TGTGCCAGCAGCAGAAGCCCGGGATCTGGAAACACCATATATTTT.

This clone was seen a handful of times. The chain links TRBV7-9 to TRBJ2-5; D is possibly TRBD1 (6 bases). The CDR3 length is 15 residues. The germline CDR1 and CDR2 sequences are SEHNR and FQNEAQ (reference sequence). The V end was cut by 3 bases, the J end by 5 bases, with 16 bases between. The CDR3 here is CASSFGGSQGETQYF. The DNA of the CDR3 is TGTGCCAGCAGCTTTGGCGGAAGTCAGGGGGAGACCCAGTACTTC.

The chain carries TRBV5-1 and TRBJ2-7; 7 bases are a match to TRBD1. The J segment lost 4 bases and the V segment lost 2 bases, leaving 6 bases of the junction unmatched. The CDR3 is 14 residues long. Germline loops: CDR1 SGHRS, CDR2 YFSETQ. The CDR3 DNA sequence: TGCGCCAGCAGCTTTCAGGGGGATGGGTACGAGCAGTACTTC. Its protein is CASSFQGDGYEQYF.

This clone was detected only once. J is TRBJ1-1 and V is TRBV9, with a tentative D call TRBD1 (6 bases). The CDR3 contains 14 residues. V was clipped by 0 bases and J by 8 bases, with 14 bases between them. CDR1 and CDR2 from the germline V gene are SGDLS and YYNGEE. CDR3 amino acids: CASSVVGADSEAFF. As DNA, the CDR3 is TGTGCCAGCAGCGTAGTCGGGGCGGACAGCGAAGCTTTCTTT.

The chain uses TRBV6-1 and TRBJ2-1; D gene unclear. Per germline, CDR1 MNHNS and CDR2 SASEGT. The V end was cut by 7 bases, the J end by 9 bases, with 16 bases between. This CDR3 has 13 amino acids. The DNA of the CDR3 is TGTGCCAGCAACTTACCCAATCTGGGTGAGCAGTTCTTC. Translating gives CASNLPNLGEQFF.

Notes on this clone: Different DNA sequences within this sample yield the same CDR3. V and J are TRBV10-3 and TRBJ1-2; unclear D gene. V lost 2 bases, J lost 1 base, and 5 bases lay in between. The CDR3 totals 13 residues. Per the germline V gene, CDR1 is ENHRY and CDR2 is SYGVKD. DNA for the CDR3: TGTGCCATCAGTGAGACACTTAACTATGGCTACACCTTC. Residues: CAISETLNYGYTF.

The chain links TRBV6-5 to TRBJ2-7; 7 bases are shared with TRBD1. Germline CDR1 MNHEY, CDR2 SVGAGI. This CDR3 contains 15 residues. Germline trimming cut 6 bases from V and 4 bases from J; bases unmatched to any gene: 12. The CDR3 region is CASRRGHRGGYEQYF. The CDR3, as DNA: TGTGCCAGCAGACGAGGGCACAGGGGCGGATACGAGCAGTACTTC.

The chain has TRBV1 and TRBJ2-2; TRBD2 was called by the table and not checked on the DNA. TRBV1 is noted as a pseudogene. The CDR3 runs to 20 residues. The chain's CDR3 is CTSSQALLAAVLMDTGELFF. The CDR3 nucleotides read TGCACCAGCAGCCAAGCCCTACTAGCGGCCGTCCTCATGGACACCGGGGAGCTGTTTTTT.

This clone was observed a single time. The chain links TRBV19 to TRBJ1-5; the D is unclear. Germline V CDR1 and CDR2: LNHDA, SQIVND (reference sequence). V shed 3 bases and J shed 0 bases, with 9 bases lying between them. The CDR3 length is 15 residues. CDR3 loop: CASSMGTVSNQPQHF. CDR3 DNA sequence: TGTGCCAGTAGTATGGGAACGGTTAGCAATCAGCCCCAGCATTTT.

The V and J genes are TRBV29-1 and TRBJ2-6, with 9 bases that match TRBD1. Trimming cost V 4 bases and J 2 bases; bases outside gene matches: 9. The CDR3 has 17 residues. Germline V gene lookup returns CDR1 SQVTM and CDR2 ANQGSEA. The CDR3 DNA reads TGCAGCGTTGTGGGGGGACAGGGTCCCGCTGGGGCCAACGTCCTGACTTTC. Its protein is CSVVGGQGPAGANVLTF.

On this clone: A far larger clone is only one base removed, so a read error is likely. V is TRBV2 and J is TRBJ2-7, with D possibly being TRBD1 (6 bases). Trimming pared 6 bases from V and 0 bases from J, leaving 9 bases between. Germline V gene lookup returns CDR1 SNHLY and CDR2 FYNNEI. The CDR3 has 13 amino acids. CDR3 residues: CASRSDSSYEQYF. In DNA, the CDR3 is TGTGCCAGCAGGTCGGACAGCTCCTACGAGCAGTACTTC.

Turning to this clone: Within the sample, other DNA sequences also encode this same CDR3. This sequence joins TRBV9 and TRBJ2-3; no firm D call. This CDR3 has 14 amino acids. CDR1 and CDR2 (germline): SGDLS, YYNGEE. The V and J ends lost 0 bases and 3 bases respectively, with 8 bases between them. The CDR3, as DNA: TGTGCCAGCAGCGTAGTGGATACGACAGATACGCAGTATTTT. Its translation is CASSVVDTTDTQYF.

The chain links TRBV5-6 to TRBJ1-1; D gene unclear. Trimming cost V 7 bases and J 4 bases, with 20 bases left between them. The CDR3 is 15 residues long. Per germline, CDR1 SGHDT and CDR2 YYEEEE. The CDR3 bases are TGTGCCAGCCGCATGAGACATGGAGGCAGCACTGAAGCTTTCTTT. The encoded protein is CASRMRHGGSTEAFF.

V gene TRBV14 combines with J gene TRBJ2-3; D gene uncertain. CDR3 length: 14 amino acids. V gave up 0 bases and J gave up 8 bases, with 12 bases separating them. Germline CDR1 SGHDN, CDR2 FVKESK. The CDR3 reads CASSQEVIGITQYF. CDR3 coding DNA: TGTGCCAGCAGCCAAGAAGTCATAGGGATTACGCAGTATTTT.

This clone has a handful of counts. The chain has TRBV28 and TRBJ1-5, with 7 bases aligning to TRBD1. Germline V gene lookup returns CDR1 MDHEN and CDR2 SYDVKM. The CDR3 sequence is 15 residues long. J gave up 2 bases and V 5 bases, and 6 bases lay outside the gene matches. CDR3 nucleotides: TGTGCCAGCAGTCCGATAACAGGGGGCAATCAGCCCCAGCATTTT. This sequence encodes CASSPITGGNQPQHF. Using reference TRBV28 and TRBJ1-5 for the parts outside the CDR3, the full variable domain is DVKVTQSSRYLVKRTGEKVFLECVQDMDHENMFWYRQDPGLGLRLIYFSYDVKMKEKGDIPEGYSVSREKKERFSLILESASTNQTSMYLCASSPITGGNQPQHFGDGTRLSIL.

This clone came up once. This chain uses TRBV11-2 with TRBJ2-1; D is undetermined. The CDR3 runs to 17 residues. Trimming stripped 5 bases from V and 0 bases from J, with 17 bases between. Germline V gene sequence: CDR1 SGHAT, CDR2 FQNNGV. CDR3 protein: CASSKWSGSSSYNEQFF. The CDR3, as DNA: TGTGCCAGCAGCAAGTGGTCCGGGTCGAGCTCCTACAATGAGCAGTTCTTC.

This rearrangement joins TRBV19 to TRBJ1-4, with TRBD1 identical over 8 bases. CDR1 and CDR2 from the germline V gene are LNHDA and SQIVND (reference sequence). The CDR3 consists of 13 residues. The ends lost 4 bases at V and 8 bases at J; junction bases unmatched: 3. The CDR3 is CASSTTGDEKLFF. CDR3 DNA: TGTGCCAGTAGTACGACAGGGGACGAAAAACTGTTTTTT. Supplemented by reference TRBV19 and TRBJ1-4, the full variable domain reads DGGITQSPKYLFRKEGQNVTLSCEQNLNHDAMYWYRQDPGQGLRLIYYSQIVNDFQKGDIAEGYSVSREKKESFPLTVTSAQKNPTAFYLCASSTTGDEKLFFGSGTQLSVL.

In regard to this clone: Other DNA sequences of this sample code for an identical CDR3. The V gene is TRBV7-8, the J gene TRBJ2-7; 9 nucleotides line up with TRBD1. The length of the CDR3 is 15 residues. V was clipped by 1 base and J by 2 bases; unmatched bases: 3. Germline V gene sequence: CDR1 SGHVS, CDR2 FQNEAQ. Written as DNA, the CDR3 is TGTGCCAGCAGCTTAGGGGGACAGGGCGCCTACGAGCAGTACTTC. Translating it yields CASSLGGQGAYEQYF.

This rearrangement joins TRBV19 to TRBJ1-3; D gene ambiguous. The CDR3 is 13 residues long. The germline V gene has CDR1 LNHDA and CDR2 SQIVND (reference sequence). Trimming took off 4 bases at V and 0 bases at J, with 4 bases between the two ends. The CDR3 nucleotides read TGTGCCAGTAGTACAAACTCTGGAAACACCATATATTTT. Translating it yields CASSTNSGNTIYF.

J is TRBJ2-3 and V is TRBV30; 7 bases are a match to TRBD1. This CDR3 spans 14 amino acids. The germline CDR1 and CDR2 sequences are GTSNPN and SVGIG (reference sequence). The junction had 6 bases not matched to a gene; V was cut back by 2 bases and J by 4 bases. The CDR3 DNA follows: TGTGCCTGGAGTCTGAGGGGGCCTGCAGATACGCAGTATTTT. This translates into CAWSLRGPADTQYF.

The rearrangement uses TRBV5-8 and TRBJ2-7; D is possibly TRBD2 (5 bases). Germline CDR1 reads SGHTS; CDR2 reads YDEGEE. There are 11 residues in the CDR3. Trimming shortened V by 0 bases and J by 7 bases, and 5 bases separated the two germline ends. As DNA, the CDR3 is TGTGCCAGCAGCTTGGCGGGGGAGCAGTACTTC. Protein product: CASSLAGEQYF.